Presented here are 31 T cell receptor beta chains from one specimen sequenced in a study of blood T cell repertoires in COVID-19. The method was immunoSEQ multiplex PCR; TCRdb's version includes in-frame clones alone and lacks a portion of them. The sample has under 300,000 clones, roughly 90% seen once. Sequences were obtained from PBMCs or T cells enriched from blood (not recorded which). The receptors stem from a woman in her thirties or forties who had recovered from COVID-19.

The chain carries TRBV2 and TRBJ2-3; 7 positions match TRBD1. CDR1 is SNHLY and CDR2 is FYNNEI in the germline V gene. The length of the CDR3 is 14 residues. With 10 bases clipped from V and 2 bases from J, the junction kept 9 bases outside the gene matches. The CDR3 DNA reads TGTGCCACCCGGGACAGAATTTACACAGATACGCAGTATTTT. Its protein is CATRDRIYTDTQYF.

The rearrangement joins TRBV11-2 to TRBJ2-3; weak D call: TRBD1 (5 bases). The ends were cut back, 5 bases at V and 3 bases at J, with 9 bases in the middle. Per the germline V gene, CDR1 is SGHAT and CDR2 is FQNNGV. The CDR3 consists of 13 residues. CDR3 bases: TGTGCCAGCAGCCAAACAGGTACAGATACGCAGTATTTT. This codes for CASSQTGTDTQYF. Based on the CDR3 plus reference TRBV11-2 and TRBJ2-3, the full variable domain is EAGVAQSPRYKIIEKRQSVAFWCNPISGHATLYWYQQILGQGPKLLIQFQNNGVVDDSQLPKDRFSAERLKGVDSTLKIQPAKLEDSAVYLCASSQTGTDTQYFGPGTRLTVL.

The V call is TRBV7-2, the J call TRBJ1-1; weak D call: TRBD1 (5 bases). The CDR3 spans 12 residues. From germline, CDR1 is SGHTA and CDR2 FQGNSA. Trimming took 4 bases from V and 4 from J, leaving 7 bases between them. The CDR3 DNA follows: TGTGCCAGCAGCTCGCAGGGCACTGAAGCTTTCTTT. Protein product: CASSSQGTEAFF.

The rearrangement links TRBV6-5 to TRBJ1-5, with 9 bases fitting TRBD1. The J segment lost 3 bases and the V segment lost 6 bases, leaving 6 bases of the junction unmatched. The CDR3 totals 15 residues. Germline values: CDR1 MNHEY, CDR2 SVGAGI. The CDR3 loop is CASRAGTGYNQPQHF. In nucleotides, the CDR3 is TGTGCCAGCAGAGCCGGGACAGGGTACAATCAGCCCCAGCATTTT.

J is TRBJ2-1 and V is TRBV7-2; a weak D match, TRBD2 (6 bases). The CDR3 is 13 residues long. Looked up from germline, CDR1 is SGHTA and CDR2 is FQGNSA. V was cut by 0 bases and J by 10 bases, with 10 bases left in between. CDR3 DNA: TGTGCCAGCAGCTTAGCTAGTGGAGGGGAGCAGTTCTTC. Translated: CASSLASGGEQFF.

V usage is TRBV5-1 and J usage is TRBJ2-1; weak D call: TRBD2 (6 bases). Deletions cut 4 bases from V and 4 bases from J, with 15 bases between. Germline CDR1 is SGHRS and CDR2 is YFSETQ. The CDR3 totals 15 residues. The CDR3 DNA is TGCGCCAGCAGCGCGGCGGGGCAGACATACAATGAGCAGTTCTTC. It codes for CASSAAGQTYNEQFF.

The V call is TRBV7-6, the J call TRBJ1-5, with 7 bases identical to TRBD1. The germline V gene has CDR1 SGHVS and CDR2 FNYEAQ. This CDR3 is built from 14 residues. V lost 1 base to trimming and J lost 7 bases; unmatched junction nucleotides: 4. CDR3 coding DNA: TGTGCCAGCAGCTTAGAGGCAGGGGGGCAGCCCCAGCATTTT. Translation gives CASSLEAGGQPQHF.

The chain employs TRBV7-9 and TRBJ1-2, with a tentative D call TRBD1 (6 bases). Germline values: CDR1 SEHNR, CDR2 FQNEAQ (reference sequence). Trimming cost V 3 bases and J 5 bases, with 16 bases left between them. This CDR3 is built from 15 residues. CDR3: CASSLGRGTMYGYTF. In nucleotides, the CDR3 is TGTGCCAGCAGCTTGGGAAGGGGGACTATGTATGGCTACACCTTC.

The CDR3 reads CASSLAQGAFYGYTF. The CDR3 region has the DNA TGTGCCAGCAGCTTGGCACAGGGGGCATTCTATGGCTACACCTTC. The genes are TRBV5-8 and TRBJ1-2; TRBD1 matches at 9 bases. The CDR3 is 15 residues long. The germline CDR1 and CDR2 sequences are SGHTS and YDEGEE. V shed 0 bases and J 4 bases; nucleotides not matched to a gene: 4.

The chain joins TRBV27 to TRBJ1-5, with TRBD1 as a possible D gene (5 bases). The germline V gene encodes CDR1 MNHEY and CDR2 SMNVEV (reference sequence). CDR3 length: 15 residues. Between the trimmed V and J ends, which lost 0 bases and 4 bases, there was a span of 10 bases. CDR3: CASSLSGGGNQPQHF. The CDR3, as DNA: TGTGCCAGCAGTTTATCGGGGGGAGGGAATCAGCCCCAGCATTTT.

The chain uses TRBV6-5 and TRBJ1-5; D uncertain. The germline CDR1 and CDR2 sequences are MNHEY and SVGAGI. There are 12 residues in the CDR3. Trimming removed 6 bases from V and 4 bases from J, with 7 bases in between. The chain's CDR3 is CASRGPNQPQHF. CDR3 bases: TGTGCCAGCAGGGGCCCAAATCAGCCCCAGCATTTT.

The chain has TRBV6-5 and TRBJ1-2; D gene ambiguous. CDR1 is MNHEY and CDR2 is SVGAGI in the germline V gene. This CDR3 has 13 residues. V lost 5 bases, J lost 1 base, and 8 bases lay in between. The CDR3 coding sequence is TGTGCCAGCAGTCCCTTGCGTAACTATGGCTACACCTTC. This sequence encodes CASSPLRNYGYTF.

This chain uses TRBV19 with TRBJ2-1; TRBD2 matches 10 bases. This CDR3 is built from 15 residues. V was pared by 10 bases and J by 0 bases, with 6 bases of the junction left unmatched. The germline gives CDR1 LNHDA, CDR2 SQIVND (reference sequence). This chain's CDR3 is CATGIAGGSYNEQFF. The CDR3 nucleotides are TGTGCCACCGGTATAGCGGGGGGCTCCTACAATGAGCAGTTCTTC.

The gene calls are TRBV7-2 and TRBJ1-5, with 9 bases aligning to TRBD1. With 5 bases clipped from V and 2 bases from J, the junction kept 10 bases outside the gene matches. Germline V lookup: CDR1 SGHTA, CDR2 FQGNSA. This CDR3 has 17 residues. The CDR3 here is CASSPWTGVRGNQPQHF. The CDR3 coding sequence is TGTGCCAGCAGCCCATGGACAGGGGTTAGGGGCAATCAGCCCCAGCATTTT. The full variable domain, with the rest looked up from reference TRBV7-2 and TRBJ1-5, is GAGVSQSPSNKVTEKGKDVELRCDPISGHTALYWYRQSLGQGLEFLIYFQGNSAPDKSGLPSDRFSAERTGGSVSTLTIQRTQQEDSAVYLCASSPWTGVRGNQPQHFGDGTRLSIL.

V gene TRBV15 combines with J gene TRBJ1-3, with a tentative D call TRBD1 (6 bases). Germline CDR1 and CDR2: LNHNV and YYDKDF (reference sequence). The CDR3 totals 17 residues. V lost 3 bases and J lost 0, with 15 bases in between. DNA for the CDR3: TGTGCCACCAGCAGGTCTTTCTCGGACAGCTCTGGAAACACCATATATTTT. This encodes CATSRSFSDSSGNTIYF.

V is TRBV19 and J is TRBJ1-1, with D possibly matching TRBD1 (6 bases). V lost 4 bases and J lost 0, with 15 bases in between. CDR3 length: 16 amino acids. CDR1 is LNHDA and CDR2 is SQIVND in the germline V gene (reference sequence). The CDR3 protein is CASSKPQGFMNTEAFF. The CDR3 nucleotides read TGTGCCAGTAGTAAACCTCAGGGGTTCATGAACACTGAAGCTTTCTTT.

The V call is TRBV19, the J call TRBJ1-5; TRBD1 aligns across 11 bases. Germline CDR1 LNHDA, CDR2 SQIVND (reference sequence). The CDR3 is 15 residues long. The V and J ends lost 4 bases and 7 bases, in that order; junction bases with no gene match: 6. Here the CDR3 reads CASSSGTGGGQPQHF. The CDR3 coding sequence is TGTGCCAGTAGTAGCGGGACAGGGGGAGGCCAGCCCCAGCATTTT.

The chain links TRBV11-2 to TRBJ2-2; D is perhaps TRBD1 (5 bases). V lost 4 bases and J 9 bases, leaving 15 bases between the germline ends. From germline, CDR1 is SGHAT and CDR2 FQNNGV. This CDR3 region has 14 residues. CDR3 sequence: CASSSREGTRELFF. The CDR3, as DNA: TGTGCCAGCAGCTCCAGGGAAGGTACCAGGGAGCTGTTTTTT.

The chain has TRBV5-1 and TRBJ2-1; no clear D gene. CDR1 SGHRS and CDR2 YFSETQ come from the germline V gene. This CDR3 has 15 amino acids. The V end was cut by 2 bases, the J end by 7 bases, with 16 bases between. CDR3 nucleotide sequence: TGCGCCAGCAGCTTAAAGAACACGCCCGTGAATGAGCAGTTCTTC. Translation gives CASSLKNTPVNEQFF.

The gene calls are TRBV4-1 and TRBJ1-1; 8 positions match TRBD1. The CDR3 has 13 residues. Germline V gene sequence: CDR1 MGHRA, CDR2 YSYEKL. V shed 3 bases, J shed 4 bases, and the junction held 1 base outside the gene matches. CDR3 protein: CASSHTGGTEAFF. DNA for the CDR3: TGCGCCAGCAGCCATACAGGGGGCACTGAAGCTTTCTTT.

The chain is built from TRBV7-2 and TRBJ2-2; possible D gene TRBD2, 6 bases. V lost 6 bases to trimming and J lost 1 base, with 18 bases between them. The CDR3 runs to 17 residues. The germline CDR1 and CDR2 sequences are SGHTA and FQGNSA. The CDR3 loop is CASRVRTTPGNTGELFF. In DNA, the CDR3 is TGTGCCAGCAGGGTACGGACTACCCCAGGGAACACCGGGGAGCTGTTTTTT.

In this sample, this clone turned up once. The chain has TRBV5-1 and TRBJ2-3; D is perhaps TRBD2 (5 bases). Germline CDR1 is SGHRS and CDR2 is YFSETQ. The CDR3 length is 13 residues. Trimming stripped 0 bases from V and 5 bases from J, with 7 bases between. The CDR3 sequence: CASSLVGEDTQYF. The CDR3 nucleotides are TGCGCCAGCAGCTTGGTCGGGGAAGATACGCAGTATTTT.

The chain is built from TRBV6-1 and TRBJ1-5; D not certain. Trimming removed 6 bases from V and 0 bases from J, with 15 bases in between. The CDR3 runs 16 residues. The V gene's germline CDR1 is MNHNS and CDR2 SASEGT. This CDR3 reads CASRERAGFSNQPQHF. The CDR3 region has the DNA TGTGCCAGCAGAGAACGCGCAGGATTTAGCAATCAGCCCCAGCATTTT.

The J gene is TRBJ2-7, the V gene TRBV7-2; TRBD2 agrees at 12 bases. Trimming removed 4 bases from V and 3 bases from J; junction bases left unmatched: 7. CDR3 length: 16 amino acids. CDR1 is SGHTA, CDR2 FQGNSA, per germline. This CDR3 is CASSSPRTSGNYEQYF. The CDR3 DNA is TGTGCCAGCAGCTCTCCCCGGACTAGCGGGAACTACGAGCAGTACTTC.

The CDR3 bases are TGTGCCAGCAGTTTTTACAGGGGCCAAGAGACCCAGTACTTC. Protein product: CASSFYRGQETQYF. The rearrangement joins TRBV6-5 to TRBJ2-5, with 7 positions matching TRBD1. Trimming took 4 bases from V and 1 from J; bases not matched to a gene: 3. Germline lookup yields CDR1 MNHEY and CDR2 SVGAGI. The length of the CDR3 is 14 residues.

The V and J genes are TRBV6-2 or TRBV6-3 and TRBJ1-1, with unresolved D. V was pared by 2 bases and J by 7 bases, with 11 bases between. In germline, CDR1 is MNHEY, CDR2 SVGEGT. The CDR3 is made up of 13 amino acids. CDR3 in amino acids: CASSYINRNEAFF. CDR3 DNA: TGTGCCAGCAGTTACATCAACAGAAATGAAGCTTTCTTT.

The rearrangement joins TRBV19 to TRBJ2-5, with TRBD1 as a possible D gene (7 bases). Germline CDR1 reads LNHDA; CDR2 reads SQIVND (reference sequence). V gave up 5 bases and J gave up 1 base, with 14 bases separating them. This CDR3 has 15 amino acids. The CDR3 nucleotides read TGTGCCAGTAGTGACATCAGGGGGGCCCAAGAGACCCAGTACTTC. Translated: CASSDIRGAQETQYF.

The rearrangement links TRBV5-5 to TRBJ2-7; TRBD2 aligns across 7 bases. The CDR3 covers 16 residues. J lost 7 bases, V lost 4 bases, and 17 bases had no gene match. CDR1 SGHKS and CDR2 YYEKEE come from the germline V gene (reference sequence). The CDR3 DNA follows: TGTGCCAGCAGCGGGCGGGGGAGCGCCGCTACGCGGGAGCAGTACTTC. Residues: CASSGRGSAATREQYF.

The rearrangement uses TRBV27 and TRBJ1-5; D remains ambiguous. V lost 2 bases and J lost 2, with 7 bases in between. There are 14 residues in the CDR3. The germline gives CDR1 MNHEY, CDR2 SMNVEV (reference sequence). CDR3 amino acids: CASSLGQGNQPQHF. The CDR3 DNA reads as TGTGCCAGCAGTTTAGGCCAGGGCAATCAGCCCCAGCATTTT.

This clone occurred once. The rearrangement joins TRBV18 to TRBJ2-1, with TRBD1 matching over 8 bases. V lost 0 bases to trimming and J lost 7 bases; unmatched junction nucleotides: 8. The CDR3 consists of 16 residues. Per germline, CDR1 KGHSH and CDR2 LQKENI. CDR3 sequence: CASSPPTGAGGNEQFF. Written as DNA, the CDR3 is TGTGCCAGCTCACCACCGACAGGGGCCGGCGGGAATGAGCAGTTCTTC.

This rearrangement joins TRBV6-5 to TRBJ2-2, with TRBD1 matching 7 bases. In germline, CDR1 is MNHEY, CDR2 SVGAGI. This CDR3 is 14 amino acids long. V lost 6 bases, J lost 7 bases, and 8 bases stayed unmatched. CDR3 in DNA: TGTGCCAGCAGGCCGGGACAGCGGTACGGGGAGCTGTTTTTT. It specifies CASRPGQRYGELFF.